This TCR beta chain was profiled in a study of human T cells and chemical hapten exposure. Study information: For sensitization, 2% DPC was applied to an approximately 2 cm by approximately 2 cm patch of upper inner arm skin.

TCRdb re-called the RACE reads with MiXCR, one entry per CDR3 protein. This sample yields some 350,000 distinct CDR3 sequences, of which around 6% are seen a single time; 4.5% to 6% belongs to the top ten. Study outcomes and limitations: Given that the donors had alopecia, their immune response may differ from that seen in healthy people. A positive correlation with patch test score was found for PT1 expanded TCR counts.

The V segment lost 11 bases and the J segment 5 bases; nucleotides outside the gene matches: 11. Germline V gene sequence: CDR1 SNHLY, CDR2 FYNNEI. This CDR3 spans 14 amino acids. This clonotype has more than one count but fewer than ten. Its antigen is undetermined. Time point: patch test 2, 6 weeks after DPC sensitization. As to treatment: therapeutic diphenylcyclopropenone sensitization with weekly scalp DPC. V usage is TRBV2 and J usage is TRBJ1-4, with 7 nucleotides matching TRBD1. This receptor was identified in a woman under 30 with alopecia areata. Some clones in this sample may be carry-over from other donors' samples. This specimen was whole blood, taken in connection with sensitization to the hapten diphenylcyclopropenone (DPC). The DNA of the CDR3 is TGTGCCGGCCACCGACAGGGAGGAAATGAAAAACTGTTTTTT. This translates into CAGHRQGGNEKLFF.